Below are 9 T cell receptor beta chains sequenced from a single sample in a study of T cell responses to AZD1222 COVID-19 vaccine. This table comes from immunoSEQ multiplex PCR, and its TCRdb copy is limited to in-frame clones, with some not included. The table records over 120,000 clones, around nine tenths of them present only once. This specimen consisted of peripheral blood, obtained on day 0 of AZD1222 vaccination. Receptors originate from an adult in good health.

The V gene is TRBV28, the J gene TRBJ2-7; TRBD2 aligns across 9 bases. This CDR3 has 18 amino acids. J gave up 7 bases and V 4 bases, and 20 bases lay outside the gene matches. CDR1 and CDR2 (germline): MDHEN, SYDVKM. The CDR3 region is CASSYPSFGTSLSGEQYF. The DNA of the CDR3 is TGTGCCAGCAGTTACCCCTCGTTCGGGACTAGCCTGTCGGGGGAGCAGTACTTC. The variable domain in full, with the rest retrieved from reference TRBV28 and TRBJ2-7, is DVKVTQSSRYLVKRTGEKVFLECVQDMDHENMFWYRQDPGLGLRLIYFSYDVKMKEKGDIPEGYSVSREKKERFSLILESASTNQTSMYLCASSYPSFGTSLSGEQYFGPGTRLTVT.

This sequence joins TRBV27 and TRBJ2-3; D unresolved. The length of the CDR3 is 15 residues. Looked up from germline, CDR1 is MNHEY and CDR2 is SMNVEV (reference sequence). Trimming stripped 0 bases from V and 6 bases from J, with 13 bases between. The CDR3 sequence: CASSLSAPDQDTQYF. The CDR3 coding sequence is TGTGCCAGCAGTTTATCTGCCCCAGACCAGGATACGCAGTATTTT.

This chain links TRBV18 with TRBJ2-1, with D uncertain. CDR1 and CDR2 (germline): KGHSH, LQKENI. The CDR3 length is 13 residues. The ends were cut back, 0 bases at V and 6 bases at J, with 6 bases in the middle. This chain's CDR3 is CASSPPGRNEQFF. The CDR3 DNA reads TGTGCCAGCTCACCACCAGGGCGCAATGAGCAGTTCTTC.

The gene calls are TRBV5-1 and TRBJ1-1; D gene unclear. In germline, CDR1 is SGHRS, CDR2 YFSETQ. CDR3 length: 14 amino acids. Between the trimmed V and J ends, which lost 4 bases and 3 bases, there was a span of 13 bases. The CDR3: CASSETTGDTEAFF. The CDR3 DNA reads TGCGCCAGCAGCGAGACAACCGGGGACACTGAAGCTTTCTTT.

The J gene is TRBJ1-3, the V gene TRBV7-2; D is undetermined. Between the trimmed V and J ends, which lost 1 base and 2 bases, there was a span of 6 bases. The germline V gene encodes CDR1 SGHTA and CDR2 FQGNSA. This CDR3 comprises 14 residues. The CDR3 DNA is TGTGCCAGCAGCTTAGGGGTTGCTGGAAACACCATATATTTT. Encoded protein: CASSLGVAGNTIYF.

V usage is TRBV6-5 and J usage is TRBJ2-2; D is undetermined. This CDR3 region has 15 residues. Between the trimmed V and J ends, which lost 1 base and 7 bases, there was a span of 13 bases. Germline lookup yields CDR1 MNHEY and CDR2 SVGAGI. CDR3 protein: CASSYYGTWGGELFF. CDR3 nucleotide sequence: TGTGCCAGCAGTTACTACGGAACGTGGGGCGGGGAGCTGTTTTTT.

A few counts support this clone. The chain links TRBV7-9 to TRBJ2-7; D unclear. CDR1 and CDR2 from the germline V gene are SEHNR and FQNEAQ (reference sequence). CDR3 length equals 12 residues. Trimming removed 4 bases from V and 3 bases from J, with 7 bases in between. The CDR3 here is CASSSLGYEQYF. The DNA of the CDR3 is TGTGCCAGCAGCTCTTTAGGCTACGAGCAGTACTTC.

This sequence joins TRBV28 and TRBJ1-2; D uncertain. Looked up from germline, CDR1 is MDHEN and CDR2 is SYDVKM. The CDR3 is 15 residues long. Trimming left V 6 bases short and J 5 bases short, with 19 bases between. This CDR3 reads CASRLGGERAYGYTF. Here the CDR3 DNA reads TGTGCCAGCAGACTCGGCGGGGAAAGGGCTTATGGCTACACCTTC.

The rearrangement uses TRBV6-1 and TRBJ2-4; TRBD1 matches at 9 bases. Germline CDR1 is MNHNS and CDR2 is SASEGT. Trimming cost V 3 bases and J 1 base; bases outside gene matches: 4. There are 16 residues in the CDR3. The CDR3 nucleotides read TGTGCCAGCAGTGAGCCTGACAGGGGGGCCAAAAACATTCAGTACTTC. Amino acids: CASSEPDRGAKNIQYF.